The TCR beta chain described here comes from a study of blood T cell repertoires in COVID-19. The CDR3 totals 16 residues. The V end lost 6 bases, the J end lost 3 bases, and 18 bases lay between the germline ends. Germline assignment: CDR1 PRHDT and CDR2 FYEKMQ (reference sequence). Only in-frame clones appear in the TCRdb table, and some are missing; sequencing was by immunoSEQ multiplex PCR. This sample has 200,000 to 250,000 clones, with 80% to 95% found just once. The J gene is TRBJ2-1, the V gene TRBV13; tentative D call: TRBD1 (6 bases). Sequenced material: peripheral blood. The clonotype was recovered from a man aged 25 to 40 with COVID-19, enrolled during active disease. The CDR3 here is CASSSRTARFYNEQFF. In DNA form, the CDR3 reads TGTGCCAGCAGTTCGCGGACAGCCCGCTTCTACAATGAGCAGTTCTTC.